A selection of T cell receptor beta chains follows, all from one sample in a study of cytomegalovirus exposure and HLA in healthy donors. Using immunoSEQ multiplex PCR, the repertoire was profiled, and TCRdb retains in-frame clones only, with some absent. Of 90,000 to 110,000 clones in the sample, roughly three quarters are singletons; the top ten hold 1.3%. Source material: PBMCs. The receptors derive from a middle-aged man in good health and CMV-seronegative. The CDR3 runs from the conserved cysteine through the conserved F or W. The order of the fields is CDR3 length, J gene, clone size, D gene, V gene, CDR3 protein, CDR3 DNA. A D gene is named only where the DNA matches it firmly. Clone size, where shown, is once, few, many, or a class for clones that have expanded.

14,TRBJ1-2,.,TRBD1,TRBV5-6,CASSLAAGGQGYTF,TGTGCCAGCAGCTTGGCTGCAGGGGGTCAAGGCTACACCTTC
14,TRBJ2-7,.,TRBD1,TRBV27,CASSRDRGLGEQYF,TGTGCCAGCAGCCGGGACAGGGGGCTTGGCGAGCAGTACTTC
13,TRBJ1-6,.,.,TRBV11-3,CASTRAYNSPLHF,TGTGCCAGCACCCGCGCCTATAATTCACCCCTCCACTTT
14,TRBJ2-5,few,TRBD1,TRBV29-1,CSVSGGQGGETQYF,TGCAGCGTCTCAGGGGGACAGGGTGGAGAGACCCAGTACTTC
16,TRBJ2-1,.,TRBD2,TRBV7-2,CASSRTSGRSYNEQFF,TGTGCCAGCAGCCGGACTAGCGGGCGCTCCTACAATGAGCAGTTCTTC
15,TRBJ2-7,.,.,TRBV27,CASSLGQTGSDEQYF,TGTGCCAGCAGTTTAGGCCAGACAGGCTCGGACGAGCAGTACTTC
16,TRBJ2-3,few,.,TRBV7-9,CSSSPSRLDRTDTQYF,TGTTCCAGCAGCCCGTCAAGATTAGATCGCACAGATACGCAGTATTTT
15,TRBJ2-5,.,.,TRBV11-2,CASSLVPQGQETQYF,TGTGCCAGCAGCTTAGTACCCCAGGGTCAAGAGACCCAGTACTTC
16,TRBJ2-3,.,TRBD2,TRBV9,CASSVAWTSGEDTQYF,TGTGCCAGCAGCGTAGCCTGGACTAGCGGGGAAGATACGCAGTATTTT
15,TRBJ1-2,.,.,TRBV15,CATSRLSLDSYGYTF,TGTGCCACCAGCAGACTTTCATTGGACAGCTATGGCTACACCTTC
14,TRBJ1-5,.,.,TRBV7-9,CSSSLDTSNQPQHF,TGTTCCAGCAGCTTAGACACGAGCAATCAGCCCCAGCATTTT
13,TRBJ1-1,.,.,TRBV25-1,CASSARSYTEAFF,TGTGCCAGCAGTGCACGCAGTTACACTGAAGCTTTCTTT
11,TRBJ1-2,.,.,TRBV5-1,CASSLEDRTSF,TGCGCCAGCAGCTTGGAAGACAGGACTTCCTTC
15,TRBJ1-1,.,TRBD1,TRBV6-1,CASSGDRTRNTEAFF,TGTGCCAGCAGTGGGGACAGAACTAGAAACACTGAAGCTTTCTTT
16,TRBJ2-3,.,.,TRBV5-4,CASSILQGASTDTQYF,TGTGCCAGCAGCATTCTACAGGGAGCTAGCACAGATACGCAGTATTTT
15,TRBJ1-1,.,TRBD1,TRBV4-1,CASSHGGGVWTEAFF,TGCGCCAGCAGCCATGGAGGGGGCGTATGGACTGAAGCTTTCTTT
13,TRBJ2-7,few,.,TRBV6-1,CASSEAESREQYF,TGTGCCAGCAGTGAAGCGGAATCGAGGGAGCAGTACTTC